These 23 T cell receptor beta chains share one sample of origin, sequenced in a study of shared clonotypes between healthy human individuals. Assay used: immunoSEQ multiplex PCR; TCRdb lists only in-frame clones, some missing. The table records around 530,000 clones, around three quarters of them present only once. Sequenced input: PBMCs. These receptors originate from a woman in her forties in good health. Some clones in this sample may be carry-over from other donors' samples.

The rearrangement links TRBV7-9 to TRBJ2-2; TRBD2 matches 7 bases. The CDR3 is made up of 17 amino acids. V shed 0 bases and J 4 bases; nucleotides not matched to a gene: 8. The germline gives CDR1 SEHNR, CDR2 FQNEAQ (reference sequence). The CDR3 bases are TGTGCCAGCAGCTTAGCGTGGCAGGGAGGGTCCACCGGGGAGCTGTTTTTT. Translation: CASSLAWQGGSTGELFF. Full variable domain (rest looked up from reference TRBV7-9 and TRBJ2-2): DTGVSQNPRHKITKRGQNVTFRCDPISEHNRLYWYRQTLGQGPEFLTYFQNEAQLEKSRLLSDRFSAERPKGSFSTLEIQRTEQGDSAMYLCASSLAWQGGSTGELFFGEGSRLTVL.

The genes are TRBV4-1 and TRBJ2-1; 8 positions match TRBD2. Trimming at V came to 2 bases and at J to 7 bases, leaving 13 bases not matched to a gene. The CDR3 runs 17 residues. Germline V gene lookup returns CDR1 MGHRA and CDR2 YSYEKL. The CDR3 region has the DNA TGCGCCAGCAGCCAATCGTTGGAGCGGGAGTTGATGAATGAGCAGTTCTTC. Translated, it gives CASSQSLERELMNEQFF.

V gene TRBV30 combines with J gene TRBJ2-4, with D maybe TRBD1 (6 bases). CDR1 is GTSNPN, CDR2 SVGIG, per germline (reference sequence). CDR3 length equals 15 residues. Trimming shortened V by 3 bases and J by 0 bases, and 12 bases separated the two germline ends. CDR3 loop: CAWRGAYLAKNIQYF. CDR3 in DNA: TGTGCCTGGAGGGGGGCCTATCTAGCCAAAAACATTCAGTACTTC.

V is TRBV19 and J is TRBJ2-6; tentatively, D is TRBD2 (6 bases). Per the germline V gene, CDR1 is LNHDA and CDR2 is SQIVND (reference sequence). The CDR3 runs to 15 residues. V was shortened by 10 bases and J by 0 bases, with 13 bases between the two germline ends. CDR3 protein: CATRRDHSGANVLTF. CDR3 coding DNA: TGTGCCACGAGGAGGGACCACTCTGGGGCCAACGTCCTGACTTTC.

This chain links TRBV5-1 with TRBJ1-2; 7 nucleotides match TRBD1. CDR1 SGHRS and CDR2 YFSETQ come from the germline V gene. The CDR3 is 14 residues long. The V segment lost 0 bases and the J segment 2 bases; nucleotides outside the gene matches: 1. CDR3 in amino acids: CASSLEGQNYGYTF. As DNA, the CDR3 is TGCGCCAGCAGCTTGGAGGGACAGAACTATGGCTACACCTTC.

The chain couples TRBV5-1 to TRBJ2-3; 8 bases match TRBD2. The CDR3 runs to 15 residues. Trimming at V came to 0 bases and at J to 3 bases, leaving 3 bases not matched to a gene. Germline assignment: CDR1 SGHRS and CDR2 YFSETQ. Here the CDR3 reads CASSLGGGMTDTQYF. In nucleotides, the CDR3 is TGCGCCAGCAGCTTGGGCGGGGGGATGACAGATACGCAGTATTTT.

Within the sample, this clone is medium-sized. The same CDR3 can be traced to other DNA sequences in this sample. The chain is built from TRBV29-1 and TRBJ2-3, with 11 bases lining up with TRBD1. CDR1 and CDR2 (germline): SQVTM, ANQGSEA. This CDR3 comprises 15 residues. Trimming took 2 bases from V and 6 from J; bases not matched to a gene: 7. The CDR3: CSVERGTGGSDTQYF. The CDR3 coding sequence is TGCAGCGTTGAAAGGGGGACAGGGGGTTCGGATACGCAGTATTTT.

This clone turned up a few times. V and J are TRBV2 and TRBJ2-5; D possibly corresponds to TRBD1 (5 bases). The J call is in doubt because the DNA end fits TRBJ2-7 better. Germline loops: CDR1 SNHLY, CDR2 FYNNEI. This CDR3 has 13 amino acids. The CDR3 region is CASRGQTPYEQYF. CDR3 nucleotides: TGTGCCAGCAGGGGGCAAACACCCTACGAGCAGTACTTC.

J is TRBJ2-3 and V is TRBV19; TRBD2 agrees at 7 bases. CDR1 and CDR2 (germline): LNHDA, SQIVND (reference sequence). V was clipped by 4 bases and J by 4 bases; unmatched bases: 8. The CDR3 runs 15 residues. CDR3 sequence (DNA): TGTGCCAGTAGTAGGGTGGGAGGGCAGGCAGATACGCAGTATTTT. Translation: CASSRVGGQADTQYF.

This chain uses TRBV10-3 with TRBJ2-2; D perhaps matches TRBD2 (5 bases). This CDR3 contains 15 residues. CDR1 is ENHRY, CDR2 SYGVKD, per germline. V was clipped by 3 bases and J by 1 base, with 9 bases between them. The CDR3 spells CAISEGAVNTGELFF. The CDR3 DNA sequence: TGTGCCATCAGTGAAGGAGCGGTGAACACCGGGGAGCTGTTTTTT.

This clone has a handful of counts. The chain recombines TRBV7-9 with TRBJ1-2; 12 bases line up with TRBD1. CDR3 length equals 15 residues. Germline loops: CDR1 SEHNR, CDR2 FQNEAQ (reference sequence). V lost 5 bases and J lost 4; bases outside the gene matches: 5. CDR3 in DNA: TGTGCCAGCAGCCCCGGGACAGGGGGCACCTATGGCTACACCTTC. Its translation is CASSPGTGGTYGYTF.

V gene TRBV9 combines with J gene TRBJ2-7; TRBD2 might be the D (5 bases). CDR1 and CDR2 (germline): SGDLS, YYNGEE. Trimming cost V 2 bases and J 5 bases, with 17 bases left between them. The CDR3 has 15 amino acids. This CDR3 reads CASSVSGQTADEQYF. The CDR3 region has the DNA TGTGCCAGCAGCGTTTCGGGCCAAACAGCGGACGAGCAGTACTTC.

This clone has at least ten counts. The CDR3 coding sequence is TGTGCCAGCAGCCAAGGGGTTAGCCGCGAGACCCAGTACTTC. This sequence encodes CASSQGVSRETQYF. This sequence joins TRBV4-2 and TRBJ2-5; no reliable D call. V gave up 1 base and J gave up 5 bases, with 11 bases separating them. The CDR3 has 14 residues. The germline V gene encodes CDR1 LGHNA and CDR2 YNFKEQ.

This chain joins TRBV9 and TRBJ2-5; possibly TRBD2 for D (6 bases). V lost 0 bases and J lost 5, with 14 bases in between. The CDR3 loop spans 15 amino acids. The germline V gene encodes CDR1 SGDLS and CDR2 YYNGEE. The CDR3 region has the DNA TGTGCCAGCAGCGTAGATGCGGGACGGCGGGAGACCCAGTACTTC. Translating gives CASSVDAGRRETQYF.

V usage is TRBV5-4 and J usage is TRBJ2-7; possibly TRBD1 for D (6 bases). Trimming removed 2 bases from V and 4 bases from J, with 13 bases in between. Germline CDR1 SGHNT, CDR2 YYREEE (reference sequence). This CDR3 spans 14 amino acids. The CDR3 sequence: CASSLQGWGYEQYF. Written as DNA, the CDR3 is TGTGCCAGCAGCTTACAGGGCTGGGGTTACGAGCAGTACTTC.

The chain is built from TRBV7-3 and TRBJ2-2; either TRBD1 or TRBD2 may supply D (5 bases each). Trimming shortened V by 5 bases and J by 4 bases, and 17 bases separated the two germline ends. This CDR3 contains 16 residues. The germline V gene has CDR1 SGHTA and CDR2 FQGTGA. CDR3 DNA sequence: TGTGCCAGCAGCCCTAGCAGGGATAAGGCCACCGGGGAGCTGTTTTTT. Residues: CASSPSRDKATGELFF.

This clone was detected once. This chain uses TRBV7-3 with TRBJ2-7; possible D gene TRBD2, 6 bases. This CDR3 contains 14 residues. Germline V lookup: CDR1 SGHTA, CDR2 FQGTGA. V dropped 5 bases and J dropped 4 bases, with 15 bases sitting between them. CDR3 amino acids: CASSPGGGHYEQYF. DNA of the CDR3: TGTGCCAGCAGCCCTGGGGGAGGCCATTACGAGCAGTACTTC.

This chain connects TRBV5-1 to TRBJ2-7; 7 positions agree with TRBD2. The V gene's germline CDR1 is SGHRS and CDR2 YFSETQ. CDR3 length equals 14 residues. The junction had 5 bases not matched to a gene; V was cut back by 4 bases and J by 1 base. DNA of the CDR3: TGCGCCAGCAGCCCCGAGGGAGGGTCCTACGAGCAGTACTTC. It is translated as CASSPEGGSYEQYF. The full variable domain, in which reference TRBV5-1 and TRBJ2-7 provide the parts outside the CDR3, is KAGVTQTPRYLIKTRGQQVTLSCSPISGHRSVSWYQQTPGQGLQFLFEYFSETQRNKGNFPGRFSGRQFSNSRSEMNVSTLELGDSALYLCASSPEGGSYEQYFGPGTRLTVT.

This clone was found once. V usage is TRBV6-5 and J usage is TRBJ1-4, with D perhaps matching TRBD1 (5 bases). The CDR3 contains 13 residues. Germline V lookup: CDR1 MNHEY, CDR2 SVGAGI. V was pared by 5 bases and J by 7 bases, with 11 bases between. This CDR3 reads CASSRGKGEKLFF. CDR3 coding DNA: TGTGCCAGCAGTCGGGGGAAGGGTGAAAAACTGTTTTTT.

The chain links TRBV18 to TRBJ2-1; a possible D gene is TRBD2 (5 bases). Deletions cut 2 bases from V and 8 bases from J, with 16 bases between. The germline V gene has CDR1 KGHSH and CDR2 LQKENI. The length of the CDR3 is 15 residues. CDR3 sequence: CASSPTPRELHEQFF. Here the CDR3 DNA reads TGTGCCAGCTCACCAACCCCCCGGGAACTACATGAGCAGTTCTTC.

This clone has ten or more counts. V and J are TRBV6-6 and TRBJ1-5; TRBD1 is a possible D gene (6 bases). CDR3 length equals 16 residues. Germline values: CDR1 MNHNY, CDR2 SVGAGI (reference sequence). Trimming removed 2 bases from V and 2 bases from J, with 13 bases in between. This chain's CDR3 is CASSYPQAGGNQPQHF. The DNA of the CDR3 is TGTGCCAGCAGTTACCCCCAGGCAGGGGGCAATCAGCCCCAGCATTTT.

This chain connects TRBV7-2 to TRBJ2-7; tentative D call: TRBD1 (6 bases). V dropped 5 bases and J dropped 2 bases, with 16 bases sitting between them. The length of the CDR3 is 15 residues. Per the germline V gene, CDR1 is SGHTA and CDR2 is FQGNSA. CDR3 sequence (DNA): TGTGCCAGCAGCGATAACGACAGGAATACCTACGAGCAGTACTTC. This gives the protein CASSDNDRNTYEQYF. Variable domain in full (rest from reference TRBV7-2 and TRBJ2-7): GAGVSQSPSNKVTEKGKDVELRCDPISGHTALYWYRQSLGQGLEFLIYFQGNSAPDKSGLPSDRFSAERTGGSVSTLTIQRTQQEDSAVYLCASSDNDRNTYEQYFGPGTRLTVT.

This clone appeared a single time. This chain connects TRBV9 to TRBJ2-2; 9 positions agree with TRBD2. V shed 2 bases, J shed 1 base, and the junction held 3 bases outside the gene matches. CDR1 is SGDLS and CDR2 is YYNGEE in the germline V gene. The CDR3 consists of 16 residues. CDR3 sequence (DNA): TGTGCCAGCAGCGTTCTAGCGGGAAAGAACACCGGGGAGCTGTTTTTT. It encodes CASSVLAGKNTGELFF. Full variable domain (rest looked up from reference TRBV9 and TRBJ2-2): DSGVTQTPKHLITATGQRVTLRCSPRSGDLSVYWYQQSLDQGLQFLIQYYNGEERAKGNILERFSAQQFPDLHSELNLSSLELGDSALYFCASSVLAGKNTGELFFGEGSRLTVL.